A single sample gave rise to the 23 T cell receptor beta chains below, sequenced in a study of shared clonotypes between healthy human individuals (dated by TCRdb to 2019 to 2021). Libraries came from the immunoSEQ multiplex PCR assay. What TCRdb holds here is the immuneACCESS table cut down to in-frame rearrangements. Part of the clones is not present; checked against another copy, under half of the missing clones reflect an unresolved V gene, and the others are unexplained. The sample yields 850,000 to 1,200,000 clones; roughly 80% were counted once. The ten largest clones represent 1.4% of the sample. The sequencing input was memory CD4+ T cells sorted from blood. The cell subset or site tag for this specimen amounts to: CD45RA-negative fraction. All receptors come from a man younger than 30 in good health.

On this clone: Other DNA sequences from this sample encode an identical CDR3 as well. V is TRBV27 and J is TRBJ1-5, with D possibly matching TRBD1 (5 bases). This CDR3 spans 13 amino acids. Germline loops: CDR1 MNHEY, CDR2 SMNVEV (reference sequence). Trimming removed 2 bases from V and 4 bases from J, with 6 bases in between. The CDR3 sequence: CASSLQGNQPQHF. Here the CDR3 DNA reads TGTGCCAGCAGTTTACAGGGTAATCAGCCCCAGCATTTT.

V gene TRBV5-4 combines with J gene TRBJ1-4; TRBD1 matches at 10 bases. The trim removed 4 bases at V and 6 bases at J, leaving 6 bases unmatched. The CDR3 is 15 residues long. Germline V gene sequence: CDR1 SGHNT, CDR2 YYREEE (reference sequence). CDR3 sequence reads: CASSRDRGEDEKLFF. CDR3 in DNA: TGTGCCAGCAGCAGGGACAGGGGCGAGGATGAAAAACTGTTTTTT.

The gene calls are TRBV6-5 and TRBJ1-3; 8 nucleotides align to TRBD1. Germline CDR1 is MNHEY and CDR2 is SVGAGI. V trimming: 6 bases; J trimming: 4 bases; junction bases outside the gene matches: 8. This CDR3 comprises 15 residues. The CDR3 DNA is TGTGCCAGCAGCGTGGGACAGGAGACAGGAAACACCATATATTTT. This codes for CASSVGQETGNTIYF.

The genes are TRBV6-1 and TRBJ1-6, with D uncertain. The V end was cut by 7 bases, the J end by 0 bases, with 7 bases between. CDR3 length: 14 residues. Per germline, CDR1 MNHNS and CDR2 SASEGT. Written as DNA, the CDR3 is TGTGCCAGCATAGAAAGCTCCTATAATTCACCCCTCCACTTT. Translating it yields CASIESSYNSPLHF.

The genes are TRBV5-1 and TRBJ2-1; 11 bases match TRBD2. This CDR3 is 15 amino acids long. Per the germline V gene, CDR1 is SGHRS and CDR2 is YFSETQ. J gave up 7 bases and V 2 bases, and 5 bases lay outside the gene matches. DNA of the CDR3: TGCGCCAGCAGCTTTAGCGGGGGGGCGTCAAATGAGCAGTTCTTC. Translating it yields CASSFSGGASNEQFF.

This clone turned up a few times. The chain is built from TRBV7-2 and TRBJ2-7; the match to TRBD2 covers 8 bases. This CDR3 comprises 15 residues. V lost 6 bases to trimming and J lost 1 base; unmatched junction nucleotides: 8. Germline V gene data show CDR1 as SGHTA and CDR2 as FQGNSA. This CDR3 is CASSILAGLSYEQYF. The CDR3 DNA follows: TGTGCCAGCAGTATTCTAGCGGGCCTTTCCTACGAGCAGTACTTC.

With regard to this clone: A read error may produce the germline difference seen at one junction end. The V gene is TRBV7-7, the J gene TRBJ2-7, with 9 bases that match TRBD1. Germline CDR1 and CDR2: SSHAT and FNYEAQ (reference sequence). The CDR3 loop spans 15 amino acids. CDR3 in DNA: TGTGCTAGCAGTACTGGACAGGGGCGATCCTACGAGCAGTACTTC. Amino acid sequence: CASSTGQGRSYEQYF.

The rearrangement links TRBV10-3 to TRBJ2-4, with TRBD1 matching over 9 bases. Per germline, CDR1 ENHRY and CDR2 SYGVKD. The CDR3 sequence is 14 residues long. The trim removed 2 bases at V and 4 bases at J, leaving 0 bases unmatched. The CDR3 DNA sequence: TGTGCCATCAGTGAGGGGACAGGGAAAAACATTCAGTACTTC. Translating gives CAISEGTGKNIQYF.

The chain combines TRBV6-4 with TRBJ1-6; possibly TRBD1 for D (6 bases). V shed 3 bases and J shed 8 bases, with 8 bases lying between them. CDR3 size: 13 residues. Germline CDR1 is MRHNA and CDR2 is SNTAGT. The CDR3, as DNA: TGTGCCAGCAGTGAGGCAGGGGATTCACCCCTCCACTTT. This codes for CASSEAGDSPLHF.

V gene TRBV27 combines with J gene TRBJ1-6; weak D call: TRBD1 (6 bases). The V end was cut by 0 bases, the J end by 3 bases, with 12 bases between. The CDR3 consists of 17 residues. Per germline, CDR1 MNHEY and CDR2 SMNVEV (reference sequence). CDR3 amino acids: CASSLSKIQGYNSPLHF. The CDR3 DNA sequence: TGTGCCAGCAGTTTATCGAAGATACAGGGCTATAATTCACCCCTCCACTTT.

The chain couples TRBV15 to TRBJ2-3; D ambiguous. V was clipped by 3 bases and J by 3 bases, with 10 bases between them. The CDR3 runs to 14 residues. The germline V gene encodes CDR1 LNHNV and CDR2 YYDKDF (reference sequence). Written as DNA, the CDR3 is TGTGCCACCAGCAGCCTCAAGGGAACAGATACGCAGTATTTT. Residues: CATSSLKGTDTQYF. Based on the CDR3 plus reference TRBV15 and TRBJ2-3, the full variable domain is DAMVIQNPRYQVTQFGKPVTLSCSQTLNHNVMYWYQQKSSQAPKLLFHYYDKDFNNEADTPDNFQSRRPNTSFCFLDIRSPGLGDTAMYLCATSSLKGTDTQYFGPGTRLTVL.

The rearrangement uses TRBV14 and TRBJ2-3; 12 nucleotides match TRBD2. The ends lost 4 bases at V and 3 bases at J; junction bases unmatched: 2. The CDR3 is made up of 15 amino acids. Germline CDR1 and CDR2: SGHDN and FVKESK. In nucleotides, the CDR3 is TGTGCCAGCAGCCGCCTAGCGGGAGGGACAGATACGCAGTATTTT. This gives the protein CASSRLAGGTDTQYF.

The V gene is TRBV11-2, the J gene TRBJ2-7, with 8 bases lining up with TRBD2. With V trimmed by 3 bases and J by 3 bases, 4 bases remained unmatched. The CDR3 runs to 14 residues. Germline CDR1 reads SGHAT; CDR2 reads FQNNGV. The CDR3 spells CASSFSGGLYEQYF. CDR3 DNA: TGTGCCAGCAGCTTTTCGGGGGGGCTCTACGAGCAGTACTTC.

In this sample, this clone turned up a few times. This chain links TRBV18 with TRBJ1-1, with D unresolved. The CDR3 has 13 amino acids. V was clipped by 4 bases and J by 3 bases, with 9 bases between them. The germline V gene has CDR1 KGHSH and CDR2 LQKENI. The chain's CDR3 is CASSLQSDTEAFF. CDR3 coding DNA: TGTGCCAGCTCACTACAGAGTGACACTGAAGCTTTCTTT.

The gene calls are TRBV15 and TRBJ2-7, with D possibly called TRBD1 or TRBD2 (6 bases each). The germline V gene has CDR1 LNHNV and CDR2 YYDKDF (reference sequence). The CDR3 totals 15 residues. Trimming left V 6 bases short and J 2 bases short, with 17 bases between. CDR3 loop: CATRHRGTKAYEQYF. The CDR3 region has the DNA TGTGCCACCAGGCACCGCGGGACAAAAGCCTACGAGCAGTACTTC.

The V gene is TRBV5-5, the J gene TRBJ1-5; TRBD1 matches at 8 bases. This CDR3 has 14 residues. Germline CDR1 is SGHKS and CDR2 is YYEKEE (reference sequence). The V segment lost 0 bases and the J segment 8 bases; nucleotides outside the gene matches: 4. The DNA for the CDR3 is TGTGCCAGCAGCTTGGGGACAGGGATTGAGCCCCAGCATTTT. The encoded protein is CASSLGTGIEPQHF.

The chain carries TRBV7-3 and TRBJ2-5; TRBD2 might be the D (6 bases). Germline values: CDR1 SGHTA, CDR2 FQGTGA. This CDR3 has 17 residues. V lost 4 bases and J lost 1, with 19 bases in between. CDR3 sequence (DNA): TGTGCCAGCAGCTCGGGCCAAGGACGGCGGGGCCAAGAGACCCAGTACTTC. This translates into CASSSGQGRRGQETQYF.

The chain combines TRBV7-6 with TRBJ2-1, with TRBD1 identical over 11 bases. Unmatched junction bases numbered 2, after V lost 0 bases and J lost 4 bases. Germline V gene data show CDR1 as SGHVS and CDR2 as FNYEAQ. The CDR3 has 16 residues. The CDR3 is CASSLAGTGGYNEQFF. In DNA form, the CDR3 reads TGTGCCAGCAGCTTAGCCGGGACAGGGGGATACAATGAGCAGTTCTTC. Combining the CDR3 with reference TRBV7-6 and TRBJ2-1 gives the whole variable domain GAGVSQSPRYKVTKRGQDVALRCDPISGHVSLYWYRQALGQGPEFLTYFNYEAQQDKSGLPNDRFSAERPEGSISTLTIQRTEQRDSAMYRCASSLAGTGGYNEQFFGPGTRLTVL.

J is TRBJ2-1 and V is TRBV6-5; 10 positions agree with TRBD2. The trim removed 5 bases at V and 9 bases at J, leaving 10 bases unmatched. Germline assignment: CDR1 MNHEY and CDR2 SVGAGI. This CDR3 region has 15 residues. Written as DNA, the CDR3 is TGTGCCAGCAGTCCCCTTGGAGCGGGAGGGGGTGAGCAGTTCTTC. It translates to CASSPLGAGGGEQFF.

The rearrangement links TRBV7-2 to TRBJ2-1; 8 bases map to TRBD2. The CDR3 extends over 16 amino acids. CDR1 and CDR2 from the germline V gene are SGHTA and FQGNSA. V shed 5 bases and J 2 bases; nucleotides not matched to a gene: 8. The CDR3: CASSTPGSGAYNEQFF. The CDR3 nucleotides are TGTGCCAGCAGCACTCCGGGTAGCGGGGCCTACAATGAGCAGTTCTTC.

This chain connects TRBV9 to TRBJ2-2, with D possibly TRBD2 on 5 matching bases. CDR1 and CDR2 (germline): SGDLS, YYNGEE. CDR3 size: 16 residues. V shed 0 bases and J shed 7 bases, with 16 bases lying between them. For the CDR3, the DNA is TGTGCCAGCAGCGTAGCCCGGGATTTCCTGGTCGGGGAGCTGTTTTTT. Its translation is CASSVARDFLVGELFF.

The chain employs TRBV28 and TRBJ2-5; D not resolved. Trimming removed 5 bases at V and 4 bases at J, with 8 bases between. Per the germline V gene, CDR1 is MDHEN and CDR2 is SYDVKM. The CDR3 sequence is 12 residues long. In DNA, the CDR3 is TGTGCCAGCAGTCGTGTCCGAGAGACCCAGTACTTC. Its translation: CASSRVRETQYF.

The chain joins TRBV29-1 to TRBJ1-1; 10 bases map to TRBD1. The CDR3 runs 13 residues. With V trimmed by 6 bases and J by 4 bases, 5 bases remained unmatched. Germline lookup yields CDR1 SQVTM and CDR2 ANQGSEA. This CDR3 reads CSVTGQGSTEAFF. The DNA for the CDR3 is TGCAGCGTCACGGGACAGGGGAGCACTGAAGCTTTCTTT.